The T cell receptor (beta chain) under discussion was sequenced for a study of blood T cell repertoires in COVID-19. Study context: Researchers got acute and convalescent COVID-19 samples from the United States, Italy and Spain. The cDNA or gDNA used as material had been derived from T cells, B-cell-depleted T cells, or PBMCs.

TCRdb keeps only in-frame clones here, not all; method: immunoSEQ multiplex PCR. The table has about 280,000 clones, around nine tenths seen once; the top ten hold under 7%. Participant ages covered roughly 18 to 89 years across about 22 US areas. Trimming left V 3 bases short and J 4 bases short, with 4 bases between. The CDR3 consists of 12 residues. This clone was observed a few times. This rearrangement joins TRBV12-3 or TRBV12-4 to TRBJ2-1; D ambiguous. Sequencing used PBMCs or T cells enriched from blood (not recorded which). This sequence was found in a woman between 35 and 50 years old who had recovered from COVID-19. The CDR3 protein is CASSFAYNEQFF. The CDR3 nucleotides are TGTGCCAGCAGTTTTGCGTACAATGAGCAGTTCTTC.